The 18 T cell receptor beta chains reported below all come from one sample, sequenced in a study of shared clonotypes between healthy human individuals (dated by TCRdb to 2018 to 2020). The library was built by means of the immunoSEQ multiplex PCR assay. The source is immuneACCESS, and TCRdb retained only in-frame sequences with V and J called. Part of the clones is not carried over; for the studies checked, unresolved V genes explain less than half of this, and the remainder is unexplained. The sample records some 450,000 clones, over 60% of which are singletons. 12% of the sample is held by the ten biggest clonotypes. Sequences were obtained from PBMCs. These receptors came from a middle-aged woman in good health. Some clones in this sample may be carry-over from other donors' samples.

CDR3 amino acids: CARGTSGRLRGEQFF. The DNA of the CDR3 is TGTGCCAGAGGGACTAGCGGGAGGTTGAGGGGGGAGCAGTTCTTC. The V gene is TRBV2, the J gene TRBJ2-1; TRBD2 aligns across 15 bases. CDR1 is SNHLY, CDR2 FYNNEI, per germline. The CDR3 contains 15 residues. The V and J ends lost 9 bases and 10 bases, in that order; junction bases with no gene match: 10. The full variable domain, in which reference TRBV2 and TRBJ2-1 provide the parts outside the CDR3, is EPEVTQTPSHQVTQMGQEVILRCVPISNHLYFYWYRQILGQKVEFLVSFYNNEISEKSEIFDDQFSVERPDGSNFTLKIRSTKLEDSAMYFCARGTSGRLRGEQFFGPGTRLTVL.

The count of this clone is one. The J gene is TRBJ1-1, the V gene TRBV7-8; D gene unclear. The CDR3 is made up of 14 amino acids. Germline-derived CDR1 and CDR2 are SGHVS and FQNEAQ. The V end lost 0 bases, the J end lost 0 bases, and 5 bases lay between the germline ends. The DNA for the CDR3 is TGTGCCAGCAGCTTAGCAGGGTTGAACACTGAAGCTTTCTTT. It translates to CASSLAGLNTEAFF.

The V gene is TRBV27, the J gene TRBJ2-5, with D maybe TRBD1 (5 bases). The DNA end favors TRBJ2-7, so the J call may be wrong. The CDR3 is 11 residues long. Per germline, CDR1 MNHEY and CDR2 SMNVEV (reference sequence). Here the CDR3 reads CAKKGTYEQYF. The CDR3 DNA sequence: TGTGCCAAAAAGGGGACCTACGAGCAGTACTTC.

As to this clone: A read error may explain this, as a much larger clone is one base away. CDR3 bases: TGTGCCAGCAGCCAGGGACAGGTGAACACCGGGGGGCTGTTTTTT. Translation: CASSQGQVNTGGLFF. V and J are TRBV7-9 and TRBJ2-2, with 8 positions matching TRBD1. From germline, CDR1 is SEHNR and CDR2 FQNEAQ (reference sequence). The CDR3 extends over 15 amino acids.

The chain employs TRBV7-7 and TRBJ2-3; D is perhaps TRBD2 (7 bases). Trimming stripped 3 bases from V and 1 base from J, with 14 bases between. The CDR3 sequence is 16 residues long. The germline CDR1 and CDR2 sequences are SSHAT and FNYEAQ (reference sequence). Here the CDR3 reads CASSFGGGRGTDTQYF. In nucleotides, the CDR3 is TGTGCCAGCAGCTTCGGGGGCGGGAGAGGCACAGATACGCAGTATTTT.

The chain recombines TRBV28 with TRBJ1-1, with a tentative D call TRBD1 (5 bases). The V and J ends lost 3 bases and 1 base respectively, with 9 bases between them. The CDR3 has 14 amino acids. Germline values: CDR1 MDHEN, CDR2 SYDVKM. CDR3 sequence: CASSLDITNTEAFF. The CDR3 DNA reads as TGTGCCAGCAGTTTGGACATAACGAACACTGAAGCTTTCTTT.

This rearrangement joins TRBV6-6 to TRBJ2-7; possibly TRBD1 or TRBD2 for D (5 bases each). The V end lost 4 bases, the J end lost 2 bases, and 12 bases lay between the germline ends. The CDR3 is 14 residues long. Germline V CDR1 and CDR2: MNHNY, SVGAGI (reference sequence). CDR3 in DNA: TGTGCCAGCAGTTTCCGGGTGGGGGCCTACGAGCAGTACTTC. It encodes CASSFRVGAYEQYF.

CDR3 amino acids: CASSARPTDTQYF. The CDR3 bases are TGCGCCAGCAGCGCCCGTCCAACAGATACGCAGTATTTT. The chain has TRBV5-1 and TRBJ2-3; no clear D. CDR3 length equals 13 residues. Germline V gene sequence: CDR1 SGHRS, CDR2 YFSETQ. Trimming removed 4 bases at V and 3 bases at J, with 9 bases between.

The chain recombines TRBV11-2 with TRBJ2-1, with 10 bases lining up with TRBD1. The CDR3 has 14 residues. The V segment lost 5 bases and the J segment 8 bases; nucleotides outside the gene matches: 6. The germline gives CDR1 SGHAT, CDR2 FQNNGV. CDR3 nucleotides: TGTGCCAGCAGCGTCGACAGGGGGCAGGATGAGCAGTTCTTC. Translated, it gives CASSVDRGQDEQFF.

This chain uses TRBV5-6 with TRBJ2-5; 7 nucleotides align to TRBD2. Trimming took 2 bases from V and 3 from J; bases not matched to a gene: 1. This CDR3 region has 13 residues. In germline, CDR1 is SGHDT, CDR2 YYEEEE. CDR3 in DNA: TGTGCCAGCAGCTTCCGGGGGGAAGAGACCCAGTACTTC. Amino acid sequence: CASSFRGEETQYF.

The gene calls are TRBV4-3 and TRBJ2-3; D is unresolved. Germline V gene lookup returns CDR1 LGHNA and CDR2 YSLEER. The CDR3 is 16 amino acids. The ends were cut back, 4 bases at V and 2 bases at J, with 16 bases in the middle. The CDR3 DNA reads TGCGCCAGCAGCCCCCTTCCCCTATCCTCCACAGATACGCAGTATTTT. Translated: CASSPLPLSSTDTQYF.

This clone has ten or more counts. This same CDR3 is encoded by further DNA sequences in the sample. V and J are TRBV30 and TRBJ1-4; 7 bases agree with TRBD1. Per germline, CDR1 GTSNPN and CDR2 SVGIG (reference sequence). After removal of 2 bases from V and 7 bases from J, the junction contained 16 bases not matched to a gene. The CDR3 is 17 residues long. The CDR3 nucleotides are TGTGCCTGGAGTAGGGACAGAGCGACTATTTTGAGTGAAAAACTGTTTTTT. Encoded protein: CAWSRDRATILSEKLFF.

CDR3 nucleotides: TGTGCCAGCAGTGACCCGACAGTCTTTAATGAAAAACTGTTTTTT. This sequence encodes CASSDPTVFNEKLFF. V gene TRBV25-1 combines with J gene TRBJ1-4; tentatively, D is TRBD1 (5 bases). V lost 3 bases and J lost 4, with 12 bases in between. Germline V gene sequence: CDR1 MGHDK, CDR2 SYGVNS. This CDR3 spans 15 amino acids. Using reference TRBV25-1 and TRBJ1-4 for the parts outside the CDR3, the full variable domain is EADIYQTPRYLVIGTGKKITLECSQTMGHDKMYWYQQDPGMELHLIHYSYGVNSTEKGDLSSESTVSRIRTEHFPLTLESARPSHTSQYLCASSDPTVFNEKLFFGSGTQLSVL.

The chain links TRBV11-2 to TRBJ1-1; no clear D gene. The CDR3 covers 13 residues. V gave up 5 bases and J gave up 1 base, with 8 bases separating them. Germline-derived CDR1 and CDR2 are SGHAT and FQNNGV. The CDR3 reads CASSAGPNTEAFF. In DNA, the CDR3 is TGTGCCAGCAGCGCAGGACCGAACACTGAAGCTTTCTTT.

The chain joins TRBV5-1 to TRBJ2-7, with TRBD2 identical over 12 bases. The CDR3 covers 17 residues. V lost 3 bases and J lost 7; bases outside the gene matches: 14. Germline CDR1 SGHRS, CDR2 YFSETQ. CDR3 in amino acids: CASSSARGTSGSGEQYF. CDR3 DNA sequence: TGCGCCAGCAGCTCCGCCCGGGGGACTAGCGGGTCTGGAGAGCAGTACTTC.

V usage is TRBV9 and J usage is TRBJ2-5; 8 bases map to TRBD2. The trim removed 3 bases at V and 2 bases at J, leaving 3 bases unmatched. This CDR3 region has 14 residues. The germline CDR1 and CDR2 sequences are SGDLS and YYNGEE. The CDR3 reads CASSAGLAQETQYF. CDR3 bases: TGTGCCAGCAGCGCCGGACTAGCTCAAGAGACCCAGTACTTC.

CDR3 in amino acids: CASSRGGLTYEQYF. CDR3 nucleotides: TGTGCCAGCAGCAGAGGGGGGCTAACCTACGAGCAGTACTTC. The chain carries TRBV7-9 and TRBJ2-7, with D perhaps being TRBD1 or TRBD2 (6 bases each). Germline V lookup: CDR1 SEHNR, CDR2 FQNEAQ (reference sequence). The CDR3 runs to 14 residues. V was cut by 5 bases and J by 2 bases, with 13 bases left in between. Supplemented by reference TRBV7-9 and TRBJ2-7, the full variable domain reads DTGVSQNPRHKITKRGQNVTFRCDPISEHNRLYWYRQTLGQGPEFLTYFQNEAQLEKSRLLSDRFSAERPKGSFSTLEIQRTEQGDSAMYLCASSRGGLTYEQYFGPGTRLTVT.

With regard to this clone: A far larger clone differs by one base, so this is likely a read error. CDR3 sequence reads: CASSPGSGREYGYAYTF. The CDR3 region has the DNA TGTGCCAGCAGCCCAGGGTCGGGCAGGGAGTACGGCTATGCCTACACCTTC. V gene TRBV4-2 combines with J gene TRBJ1-2; possible D gene TRBD1, 5 bases. The CDR3 is 17 residues long. Germline V gene lookup returns CDR1 LGHNA and CDR2 YNFKEQ.